The T cell receptor (beta chain) under discussion was sequenced for a study of cytomegalovirus exposure and HLA in healthy donors (dated by TCRdb to about 2017). About the study as a whole: According to an earlier analysis of 550 to 700 of the donors, roughly 180 million T cells yielded 117 million unique TCR beta sequences and around 280 Gb of sequence data. An early release that covered about 640 HLA-typed donors contained approximately 300 gigabases of sequencing data and 65 million to 100 million unique TCR sequences. To study patterns of TCR occurrence, a later analysis re-analyzed previously published TCR beta repertoires from 666 donors and added high-resolution HLA genotyping. A later genetic analysis used genome-wide SNP genotypes for about 60% of the 666 donors, treating that subset as a discovery cohort. The T cell repertoires of several hundred subjects were profiled by immunosequencing and related to cytomegalovirus serostatus. Because of strong linkage in the cohort, roughly five DR-DQ haplotypes were treated as single units for association and clustering. Rather than using new phenotypic data, the later analysis identified candidate immune exposures from TCR beta sequences and from how often those sequences occurred across donors. Typing coverage varied by locus: about 620-630 donors for A, B, C, DRB1 and DQB1; 522 for DQA1; around 610 for DPA1; more than 450 for DPB1. Across 398 genotyped donors of the cohort, an average of approximately 200,000 unique TCR beta nucleotide sequences per donor were sequenced, and about a sixth of those sequences were non-productive. Of the roughly 410 genotyped donors, 65% to 90% were placed in the genetic ancestry cluster associated with self-reported Caucasian donors. To predict cytomegalovirus infection status, the study brought together high-throughput TCR immunosequencing, statistical association of individual TCRs with disease status, and machine learning. Every repertoire in the discovery cohort had been generated on one and the same sequencing platform. To decide whether each TCR beta V gene segment behaved as functional or pseudogenic, an earlier analysis of approximately 600 of the donors relied on high-throughput TCR beta sequencing. Class I and class II HLA loci were covered by the typing at four-digit resolution. Along with the approximately 650-subject first cohort, a separate validation cohort of over a hundred different subjects was used. The study aimed to test whether signatures of past pathogen exposure could be identified by cataloging public T cell receptors. Donor age, sex, ethnicity and CMV serostatus were collected together with the repertoire data. Overall results and qualifications from the work: Some 15 rarely observed V segments, including chromosome 9 orphons, were excluded from the earlier analysis of approximately 500 of the donors because counts were too low. In a later analysis, TCR association rates were found to vary across HLA loci, with the most associated TCRs seen for DRB1 alleles and the fewest for HLA-C alleles. According to the authors, the approach could potentially be generalized to other disease states and immunological phenotypes. According to a later analysis, most CMV-associated TCR beta chains appeared to be HLA-restricted, and the HLA associations seemed to be driven largely by CMV exposure. In a later genetic analysis, a missense DCLRE1C variant was associated with V-gene and J-gene trimming of TCR beta chains, and the association was replicated in an independent cohort. Correlated functional status among segregating V segments might reflect linkage disequilibrium, but an unknown experimental factor could not be ruled out. Most TCR sequences were observed very rarely across donors, whereas some public TCRs were present in many individuals. This cohort had only TCR beta chains sequenced, and the lack of alpha or paired-chain data limited which features could be detected. An earlier analysis of around 540 of the donors showed that most TCR beta V segments appeared in productive rearrangements either about 87% or about 30% of the time, which broadly matched IMGT annotations. Compared with the approximately 720-donor mean, donors in an Asian-associated ancestry cluster had fewer N-insertions in productive TCRs, according to a later genetic analysis. In a later analysis, around 17,000 TCR beta sequences were associated with specific HLA alleles at a false discovery rate of 0.05. A further reported finding was that TCR beta sequences accurately predicted the HLA-A and HLA-B alleles for most subjects in the first cohort. Assigning TCR associations to individual alleles was difficult when HLA alleles, especially DR and DQ, strongly co-occurred. For the cohort, immune exposure information was limited to CMV serostatus. Cytomegalovirus status was reported to be diagnosed by the classifier with high specificity and sensitivity in both the original and validation cohorts. The sequencing pipeline was judged likely to have produced a cluster of highly shared sequence variants as a technical artifact. Sequencing depth was assumed to be roughly uniform across donors in the presence/absence analyses, though that assumption may not hold. In a later analysis, HLA-associated TCR beta chains showed more clonal expansion and lower generation probabilities than non-associated chains that were equally common. In a later analysis, several top co-occurrence clusters were reported to appear linked to parvovirus B19, influenza, CMV and Epstein-Barr virus. Because HLA typing was unavailable for some donors at each locus, only the typed subset was used in association tests. In vitro tests confirmed that a few of the cytomegalovirus-associated TCR beta chains recognize cytomegalovirus antigens. In the study, 150 to 200 TCR beta chains were listed as associated with cytomegalovirus.

About this clone itself: This clone's antigen is unknown. Per-nucleotide qualities are absent, and no much larger clonotype sits a single base away.

The cohort consisted of hundreds of healthy bone marrow donors. Cohort members were all nominally healthy when sampled, although unrecorded immune exposures were likely present. The donor was CMV seronegative and belonged to the group of roughly 330 seronegative cohort members. A peripheral blood sample was collected from each donor, and TCR beta sequencing was performed on peripheral blood mononuclear cells. Genomic DNA extraction from the blood cell samples was performed with the Qiagen DNeasy Blood Extraction Kit. The library was produced with the immunoSEQ multiplex PCR assay. For the multiplex PCR, a mixture combining 60 forward primers for TCR Vbeta segments and 13 reverse primers for TCR Jbeta segments was used. The CDR3 region of rearranged TCR beta genes was amplified from genomic DNA with a multiplex PCR assay. The Illumina HiSeq System was used to sequence the amplified TCR beta libraries as 87-base-pair reads. For the original study's pipeline: Across the 600 to 700 repertoires, a later analysis counted some 80 million unique TCR beta chains, roughly 11 million of which were shared by at least two donors. Raw reads were error-corrected and collapsed into unique sequences by a nearest-neighbor algorithm in which closely related sequences were merged to remove PCR and sequencing errors. To assign V, D and J gene segments, CDR3 sequences were aligned to IMGT reference sequences. Each retained sequence needed at least a six-nucleotide match to both a V gene segment and a J gene segment. A rearrangement counted as productive if the CDR3 had no stop codons and remained in frame with V and J, and every other rearrangement counted as non-productive. Following IMGT convention, CDR3 was defined as the stretch from the second conserved V-encoded cysteine up to the conserved J-encoded phenylalanine. Sequences without an unambiguous match to a single V gene segment were excluded from the earlier analysis of several hundred of the donors. An earlier analysis of roughly 590 of the donors called V segments functional above 56.7% productive rearrangements and segregating when the between-donor standard deviation exceeded 5%. To diagnose cytomegalovirus status from the catalog of TCR beta chain sequences, a statistical classification framework was built. In a later analysis, V and J genes were assigned by comparing TCR nucleotide sequences against IMGT/GENE-DB human TR gene sequences. Using the TCRdist pipeline, a later analysis assigned CDR3 sequences along with most-parsimonious VDJ recombination scenarios. A later analysis defined each TCR beta chain by its CDR3 amino acid sequence plus V-gene family, and excluded reads lacking a unique V-gene family. As a way to deal with suspected cross-contamination and a sequencing artifact, a later analysis dropped approximately 570 nucleotide sequences that were highly shared and had low generation probability. A later analysis calculated a clonal expansion index for each public chain from normalized within-repertoire ranks of inferred template counts. In a later analysis, generation probabilities were computed with a VDJ recombination model fitted to out-of-frame rearrangements, and the resulting probabilities were checked against IGoR. A later analysis scored TCR-TCR, TCR-HLA and TCR-CMV co-occurrence with hypergeometric tests, applying a repertoire-size bias correction to TCR pairs. False discovery rates were estimated in a later analysis by permuting HLA or CMV assignments 20 times. In a later analysis, co-occurring TCRs were grouped using DBSCAN, and TCRdist sequence similarity was added for clustering within HLA-allele-positive subsets. Co-occurrence clustering excluded repertoires with fewer than 30,000 or more than 120,000 public chains, plus five with anomalous nucleotide sharing. TCRdb's version of the immuneACCESS table is confined to in-frame rearrangements and falls short of the full clone set. An unresolved V gene accounts for under half of the shortfall where checked; the remainder is of unknown origin. V, J and clone size derive from that table, while D and trimming were established from the DNA sequence. Counted in this sample were 50,000 to 65,000 clones; 70% to 75% of them appeared once. The ten largest clonotypes hold 5.4% of the sample.

The TCR comes from a woman aged 30 to 39 in good health and CMV-seronegative. What was sequenced was PBMCs.

The DNA sequence reads TGTGCCAGCAGTTCGACAGGGTTGGTGAAATCTGAAGCTTTCTTT. Its translation reads: CASSSTGLVKSEAFF. This chain is built from TRBV28 and TRBJ1-1; 7 junctional bases match TRBD1. CDR1 and CDR2 were assigned from the germline V gene as MDHEN and SYDVKM. The germline V and J ends show losses of 4 bases and 6 bases respectively, and no gene match explains 11 bases of the junction. Reading from cysteine to phenylalanine, the CDR3 counts 15 amino acids. Of all the DNA, just the CDR3 is kept, 45 bases in frame from base 1.